The 6 T cell receptor beta chains given below trace back to one sample, sequenced in a study of molecular identifiers for immune sequencing clone quantification. A single record per CDR3 protein comes from TCRdb applying MiXCR to the PCR reads. The data show under 600,000 distinct CDR3 sequences, around 23% seen once. The sample comprised naive CD8+ T cells from blood, with Jurkat cell RNA spiked in. Subset of the sample: FACS-sorted CD8+CD4-CCR7+CD45RA+ naive T cells. These receptors came from a human donor in good health. Some libraries in this study had Jurkat cell RNA spiked in.

This clonotype was detected many times. J is TRBJ1-2 and V is TRBV20-1; unclear D gene. CDR1 and CDR2 from the germline V gene are DFQATT and SNEGSKA (reference sequence). Trimming pared 0 bases from V and 4 bases from J, leaving 12 bases between. This CDR3 comprises 14 residues. CDR3 bases: TGCAGTGCTAGAGATCGGGTCAGGATCTATGGCTACACCTTC. Protein sequence: CSARDRVRIYGYTF.

This clonotype was recorded many times. The V gene is TRBV11-2, the J gene TRBJ2-2, with 12 bases identical to TRBD2. There are 15 residues in the CDR3. Germline CDR1 is SGHAT and CDR2 is FQNNGV. J lost 4 bases, V lost 6 bases, and 3 bases had no gene match. The CDR3 loop reads CASSSLAGGTGELFF. CDR3 nucleotides: TGTGCCAGCAGTTCACTAGCGGGAGGCACCGGGGAGCTGTTTTTT.

This clonotype has just a few counts. The chain couples TRBV20-1 to TRBJ2-7; 9 bases are shared with TRBD2. The CDR3 sequence is 16 residues long. Germline V gene lookup returns CDR1 DFQATT and CDR2 SNEGSKA (reference sequence). V dropped 5 bases and J dropped 2; count of bases not matched to a gene: 13. In nucleotides, the CDR3 is TGCAGTGCTCTGGAGGATCGACTAGCGGTACCCTACGAGCAGTACTTC. This gives the protein CSALEDRLAVPYEQYF.

Remarks on this clonotype: One base away lies a much larger clone, so this may be a sequencing read error. The chain has TRBV27 and TRBJ2-3; D gene ambiguous. Germline CDR1 MNHEY, CDR2 SMNVEV (reference sequence). CDR3 size: 11 residues. This chain's CDR3 is CATTDPNTRYF. CDR3 coding DNA: TGTGCCACTACGGACCCGAATACGCGGTATTTT.

As concerns this clonotype: It may be a read error: a sequence one base away is much more abundant. The chain is built from TRBV27 and TRBJ2-3; D is perhaps TRBD1 (5 bases). TRBJ1-5 explains the end of the DNA better; the J call may be wrong. Germline assignment: CDR1 MNHEY and CDR2 SMNVEV (reference sequence). This CDR3 comprises 16 residues. The CDR3 DNA reads TGTGCCAGCAGTTCGGTCAATATCAGGGATATAGATACGCAGCATTTT. As protein: CASSSVNIRDIDTQHF.

This clonotype was picked up a small number of times. A single base separates this from a much larger clone, so it may be a read error. The V call is TRBV29-1, the J call TRBJ1-1, with D possibly being TRBD1 (5 bases). The CDR3 is 15 amino acids. V gave up 5 bases and J gave up 0 bases, with 16 bases separating them. Per the germline V gene, CDR1 is SQVTM and CDR2 is ANQGSEA. The chain's CDR3 is CSVQGDTEVNTEAFF. In nucleotides, the CDR3 is TGCAGCGTTCAGGGTGACACAGAGGTGAACACTGAAGCTTTCTTT.